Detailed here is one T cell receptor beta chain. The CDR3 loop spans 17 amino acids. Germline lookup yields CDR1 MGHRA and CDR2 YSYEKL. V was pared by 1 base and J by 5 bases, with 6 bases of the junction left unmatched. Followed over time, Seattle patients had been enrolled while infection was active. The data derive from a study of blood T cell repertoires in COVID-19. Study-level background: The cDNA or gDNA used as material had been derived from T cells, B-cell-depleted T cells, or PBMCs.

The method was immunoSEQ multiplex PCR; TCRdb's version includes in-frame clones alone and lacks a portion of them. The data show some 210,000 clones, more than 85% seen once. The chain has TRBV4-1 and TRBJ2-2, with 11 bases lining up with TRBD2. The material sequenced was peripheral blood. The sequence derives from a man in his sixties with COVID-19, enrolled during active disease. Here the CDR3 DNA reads TGCGCCAGCAGCCAAGCCTGGGGACTAGCGGATACCGGGGAGCTGTTTTTT. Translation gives CASSQAWGLADTGELFF.